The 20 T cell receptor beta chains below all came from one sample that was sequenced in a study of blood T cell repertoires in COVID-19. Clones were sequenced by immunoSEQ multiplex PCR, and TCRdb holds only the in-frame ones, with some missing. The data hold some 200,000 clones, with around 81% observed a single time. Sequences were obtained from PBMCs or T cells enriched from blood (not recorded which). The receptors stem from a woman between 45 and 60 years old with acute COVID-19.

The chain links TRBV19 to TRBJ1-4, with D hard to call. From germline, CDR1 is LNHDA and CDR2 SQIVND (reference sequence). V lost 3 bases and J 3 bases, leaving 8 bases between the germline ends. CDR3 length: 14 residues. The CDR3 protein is CASSISRANEKLFF. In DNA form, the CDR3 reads TGTGCCAGTAGTATCTCCCGGGCTAATGAAAAACTGTTTTTT. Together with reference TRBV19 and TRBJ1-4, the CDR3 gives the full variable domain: DGGITQSPKYLFRKEGQNVTLSCEQNLNHDAMYWYRQDPGQGLRLIYYSQIVNDFQKGDIAEGYSVSREKKESFPLTVTSAQKNPTAFYLCASSISRANEKLFFGSGTQLSVL.

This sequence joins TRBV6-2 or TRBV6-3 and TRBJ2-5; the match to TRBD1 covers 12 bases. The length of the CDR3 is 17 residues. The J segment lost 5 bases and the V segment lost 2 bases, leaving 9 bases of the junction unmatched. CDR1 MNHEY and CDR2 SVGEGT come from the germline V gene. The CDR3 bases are TGTGCCAGCAGTTACACCCATCCGGGACAGGGGGCCGAGACCCAGTACTTC. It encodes CASSYTHPGQGAETQYF.

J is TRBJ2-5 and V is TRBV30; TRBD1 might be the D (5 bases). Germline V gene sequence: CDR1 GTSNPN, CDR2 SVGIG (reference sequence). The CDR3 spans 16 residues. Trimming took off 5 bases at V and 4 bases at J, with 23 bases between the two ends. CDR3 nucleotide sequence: TGTGCCTGGGCAGTGGGGTTTCAGGGAAGGGGAGAGACCCAGTACTTC. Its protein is CAWAVGFQGRGETQYF.

The CDR3 sequence is CASSTGQGAQQYF. The CDR3 DNA reads as TGTGCCAGCTCGACGGGACAGGGGGCTCAACAGTACTTC. The chain has TRBV18 and TRBJ2-7; TRBD1 matches at 12 bases. Germline V gene data show CDR1 as KGHSH and CDR2 as LQKENI. This CDR3 spans 13 amino acids. The V and J ends lost 6 bases and 10 bases, in that order; junction bases with no gene match: 7.

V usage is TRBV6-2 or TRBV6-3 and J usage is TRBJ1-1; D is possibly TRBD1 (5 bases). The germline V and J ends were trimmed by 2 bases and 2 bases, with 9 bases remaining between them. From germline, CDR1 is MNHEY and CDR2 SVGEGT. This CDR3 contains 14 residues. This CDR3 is CASSYTRANTEAFF. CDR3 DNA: TGTGCCAGCAGTTACACCAGGGCTAACACTGAAGCTTTCTTT.

The CDR3 spells CASSIGTGDRNEQFF. CDR3 DNA: TGTGCCAGCAGCATTGGGACAGGGGACCGGAATGAGCAGTTCTTC. V is TRBV7-9 and J is TRBJ2-1; 10 nucleotides line up with TRBD1. CDR3 length: 15 amino acids. Germline V gives CDR1 SEHNR, CDR2 FQNEAQ (reference sequence). V was pared by 5 bases and J by 7 bases, with 8 bases of the junction left unmatched.

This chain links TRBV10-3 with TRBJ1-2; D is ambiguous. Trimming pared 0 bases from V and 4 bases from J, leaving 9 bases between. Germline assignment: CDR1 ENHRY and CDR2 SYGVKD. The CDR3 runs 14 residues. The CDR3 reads CAISESNGFYGYTF. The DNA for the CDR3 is TGTGCCATCAGTGAGTCGAACGGGTTCTATGGCTACACCTTC.

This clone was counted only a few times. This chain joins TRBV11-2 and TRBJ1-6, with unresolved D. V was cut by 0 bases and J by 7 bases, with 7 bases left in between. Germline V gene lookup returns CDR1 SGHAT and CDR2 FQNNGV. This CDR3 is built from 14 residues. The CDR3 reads CASSLDPRNSPLHF. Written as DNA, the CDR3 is TGTGCCAGCAGCTTAGACCCGAGGAATTCACCCCTCCACTTT.

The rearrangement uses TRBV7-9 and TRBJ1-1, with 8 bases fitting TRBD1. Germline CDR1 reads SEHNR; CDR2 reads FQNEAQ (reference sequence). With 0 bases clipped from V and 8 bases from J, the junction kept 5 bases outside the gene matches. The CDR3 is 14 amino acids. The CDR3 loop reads CASSLALRGQEAFF. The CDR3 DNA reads TGTGCCAGCAGCTTAGCGCTCAGGGGGCAGGAAGCTTTCTTT.

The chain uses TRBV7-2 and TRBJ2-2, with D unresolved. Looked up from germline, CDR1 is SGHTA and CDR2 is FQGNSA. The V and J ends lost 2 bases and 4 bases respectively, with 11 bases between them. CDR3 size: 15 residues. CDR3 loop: CASSLFIVSTGELFF. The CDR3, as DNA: TGTGCCAGCAGCTTATTTATTGTGAGCACCGGGGAGCTGTTTTTT. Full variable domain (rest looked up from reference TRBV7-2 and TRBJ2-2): GAGVSQSPSNKVTEKGKDVELRCDPISGHTALYWYRQSLGQGLEFLIYFQGNSAPDKSGLPSDRFSAERTGGSVSTLTIQRTQQEDSAVYLCASSLFIVSTGELFFGEGSRLTVL.

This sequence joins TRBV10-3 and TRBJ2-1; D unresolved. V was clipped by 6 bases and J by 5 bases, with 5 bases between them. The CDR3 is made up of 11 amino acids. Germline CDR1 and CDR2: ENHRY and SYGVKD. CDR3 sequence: CAIRQNNEQFF. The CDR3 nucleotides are TGTGCCATCAGACAGAACAATGAGCAGTTCTTC.

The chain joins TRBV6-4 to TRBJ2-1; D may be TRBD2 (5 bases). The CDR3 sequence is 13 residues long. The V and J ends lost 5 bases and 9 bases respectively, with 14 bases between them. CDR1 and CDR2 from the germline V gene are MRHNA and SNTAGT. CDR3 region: CASSSQLVSEQFF. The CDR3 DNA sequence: TGTGCCAGCAGTAGTCAACTAGTGAGTGAGCAGTTCTTC.

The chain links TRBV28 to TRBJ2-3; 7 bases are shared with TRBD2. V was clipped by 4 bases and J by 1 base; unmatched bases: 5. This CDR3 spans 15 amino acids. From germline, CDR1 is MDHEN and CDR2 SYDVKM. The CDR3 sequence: CASSSRRGGTDTQYF. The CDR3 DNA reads TGTGCCAGCAGTTCGAGACGGGGGGGCACAGATACGCAGTATTTT.

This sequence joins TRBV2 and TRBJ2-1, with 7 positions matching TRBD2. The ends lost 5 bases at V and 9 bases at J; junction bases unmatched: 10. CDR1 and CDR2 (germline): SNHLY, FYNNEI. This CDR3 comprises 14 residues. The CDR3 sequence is CASSNLAGEGEQFF. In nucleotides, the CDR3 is TGTGCCAGCAGTAACCTCGCGGGGGAGGGTGAGCAGTTCTTC.

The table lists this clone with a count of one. The CDR3 region has the DNA TGTGCCAGCAGTAGGGGGGGGTCCAATCAGCCCCAGCATTTT. It yields the protein CASSRGGSNQPQHF. This chain connects TRBV2 to TRBJ1-5; a possible D gene is TRBD1 (6 bases). The CDR3 length is 14 residues. Germline CDR1 is SNHLY and CDR2 is FYNNEI. V was clipped by 5 bases and J by 3 bases, with 11 bases between them.

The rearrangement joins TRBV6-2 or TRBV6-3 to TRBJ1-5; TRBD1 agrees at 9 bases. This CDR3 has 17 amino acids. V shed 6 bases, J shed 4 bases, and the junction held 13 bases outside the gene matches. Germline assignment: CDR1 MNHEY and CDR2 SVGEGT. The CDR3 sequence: CASSLPDRGAGNQPQHF. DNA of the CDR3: TGTGCCAGCAGCCTACCAGACAGGGGGGCTGGTAATCAGCCCCAGCATTTT.

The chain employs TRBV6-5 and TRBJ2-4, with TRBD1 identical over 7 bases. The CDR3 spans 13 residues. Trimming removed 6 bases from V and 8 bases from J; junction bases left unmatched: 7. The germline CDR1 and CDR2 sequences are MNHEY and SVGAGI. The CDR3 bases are TGTGCCAGCAGCCCCACAGGGGCGGACATTCAGTACTTC. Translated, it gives CASSPTGADIQYF.

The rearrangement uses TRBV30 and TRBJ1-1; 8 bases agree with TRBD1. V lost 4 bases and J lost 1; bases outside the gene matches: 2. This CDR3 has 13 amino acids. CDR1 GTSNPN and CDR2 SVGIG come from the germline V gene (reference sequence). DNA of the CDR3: TGTGCCTGGACAGGGGGCTGGAACACTGAAGCTTTCTTT. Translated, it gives CAWTGGWNTEAFF.

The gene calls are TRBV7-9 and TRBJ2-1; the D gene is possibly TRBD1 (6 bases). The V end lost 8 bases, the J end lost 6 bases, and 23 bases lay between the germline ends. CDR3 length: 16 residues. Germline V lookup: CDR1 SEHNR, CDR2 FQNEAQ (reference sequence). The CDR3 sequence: CASCRGLDRLPNEQFF. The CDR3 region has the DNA TGTGCCAGCTGCCGAGGTCTGGACAGACTTCCCAATGAGCAGTTCTTC.

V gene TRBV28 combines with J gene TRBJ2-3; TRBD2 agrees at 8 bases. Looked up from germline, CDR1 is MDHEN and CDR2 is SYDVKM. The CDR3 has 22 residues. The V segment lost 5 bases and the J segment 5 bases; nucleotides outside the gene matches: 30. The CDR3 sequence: CASSPVSGAGEGLGGQRDTQYF. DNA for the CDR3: TGTGCCAGCAGTCCCGTCTCTGGAGCGGGAGAAGGTTTGGGGGGTCAAAGAGATACGCAGTATTTT.